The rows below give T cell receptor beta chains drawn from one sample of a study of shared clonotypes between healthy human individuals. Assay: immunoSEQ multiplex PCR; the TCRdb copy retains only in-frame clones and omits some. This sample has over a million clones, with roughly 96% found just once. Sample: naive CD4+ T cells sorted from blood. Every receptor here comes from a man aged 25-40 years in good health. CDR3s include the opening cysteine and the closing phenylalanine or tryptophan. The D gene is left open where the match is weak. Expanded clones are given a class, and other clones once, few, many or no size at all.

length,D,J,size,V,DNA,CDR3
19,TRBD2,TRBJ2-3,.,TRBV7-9,TGTGCCAGCAGCCCCCGGGGTAGCGGGAGGATTCAAGGGACAGATACGCAGTATTTT,CASSPRGSGRIQGTDTQYF
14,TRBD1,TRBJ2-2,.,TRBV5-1,TGCGCCAGCAGCTTGGGGACAGGCCCCGGGGAGCTGTTTTTT,CASSLGTGPGELFF
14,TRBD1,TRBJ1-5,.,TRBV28,TGTGCCAGCAGGCCTGGGACAGTATTTCAGCCCCAGCATTTT,CASRPGTVFQPQHF
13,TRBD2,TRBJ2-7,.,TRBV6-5,TGTGCCAGCAAAGCGGGGGGCCCCTACGAGCAGTACTTC,CASKAGGPYEQYF
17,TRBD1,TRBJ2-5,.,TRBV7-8,TGTGCCAGCAGCCTAGGACAGGGCAGGGCGTTTCAAGAGACCCAGTACTTC,CASSLGQGRAFQETQYF
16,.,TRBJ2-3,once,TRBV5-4,TGTGCCAGCAGCTCGACGCCCCAGGTTCAGGGAAATACGCAGTATTTT,CASSSTPQVQGNTQYF
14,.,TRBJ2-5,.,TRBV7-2,TGTGCCAGCAGCTTAGATCGGGTAGCGGAGACCCAGTACTTC,CASSLDRVAETQYF
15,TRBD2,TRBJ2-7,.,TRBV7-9,TGTGCCAGCAGCTTCGGGACTAGCGGGAGGTATGAGCAGTACTTC,CASSFGTSGRYEQYF
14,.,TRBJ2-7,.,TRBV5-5,TGTGCCAGCAGGGGGTTTGTCTCAGGGGACGAGCAGTACTTC,CASRGFVSGDEQYF
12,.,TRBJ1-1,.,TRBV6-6,TGTGCCAGCAGCGGGTCTAGACAGGAAGCTTTCTTT,CASSGSRQEAFF
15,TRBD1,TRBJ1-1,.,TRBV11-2,TGTGCCAGCAGTTCGGACAGGGAGAAGAACACTGAAGCTTTCTTT,CASSSDREKNTEAFF
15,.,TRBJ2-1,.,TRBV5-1,TGCGCCAGCAGCCCACGGGACCCGTCCTACAATGAGCAGTTCTTC,CASSPRDPSYNEQFF
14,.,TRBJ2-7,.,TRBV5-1,TGCGCCAGCAGGGATACCCGATTTTCCTACGAGCAGTACTTC,CASRDTRFSYEQYF
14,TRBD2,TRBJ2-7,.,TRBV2,TGTGCCAGCAGGAAGGGACTAGCCCGGGACGAGCAGTACTTC,CASRKGLARDEQYF
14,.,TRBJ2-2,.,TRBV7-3,TGTGCCAGCAGCTTAATTGGCGCCACCGGGGAGCTGTTTTTT,CASSLIGATGELFF
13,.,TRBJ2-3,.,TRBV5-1,TGCGCCAGCAGCTCCCGATACGCCGATACGCAGTATTTT,CASSSRYADTQYF
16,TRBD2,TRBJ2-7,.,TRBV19,TGTGCCAGTAGTATCATCAGGACTAGCGGGATCTACGAGCAGTACTTC,CASSIIRTSGIYEQYF
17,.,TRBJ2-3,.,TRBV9,TGTGCCAGCAGCCCAGTTCCGAGGGTTGGGGGCACAGATACGCAGTATTTT,CASSPVPRVGGTDTQYF
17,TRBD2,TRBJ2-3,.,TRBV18,TGTGCCAGCTCACCACCGGTAGGGCTAGCGGCGACAGATACGCAGTATTTT,CASSPPVGLAATDTQYF
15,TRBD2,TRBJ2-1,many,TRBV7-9,TGTGCCAGCAGTCCACCGGACGCGGGAGCTAATGAGCAGTTCTTC,CASSPPDAGANEQFF
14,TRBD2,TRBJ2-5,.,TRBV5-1,TGCGCCAGCGGGGTAGCGGGAGTGGAAGAGACCCAGTACTTC,CASGVAGVEETQYF
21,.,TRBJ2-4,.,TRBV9,TGTGCCAGCAGCCTCCCAGGCCTCAGGATGAGAGAGTTCCTAGCCAAAAACATTCAGTACTTC,CASSLPGLRMREFLAKNIQYF
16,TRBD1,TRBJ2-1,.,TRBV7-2,TGTGCCAGCAGCTTACCGTTGAGGGGGCGTTACAATGAGCAGTTCTTC,CASSLPLRGRYNEQFF
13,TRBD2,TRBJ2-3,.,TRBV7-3,TGTGCCAGCAGCTCCGACGGGGGGGATACGCAGTATTTT,CASSSDGGDTQYF
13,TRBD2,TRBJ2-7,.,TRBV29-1,TGCAGCGCTTTCGTTAGCGGGAGAGGCGAGCAGTACTTC,CSAFVSGRGEQYF
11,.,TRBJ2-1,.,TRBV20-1,TGCAGTGCTCCTCGATACAATGAGCAGTTCTTC,CSAPRYNEQFF
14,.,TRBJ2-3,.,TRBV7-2,TGTGCCAGCAGCTTAGACCCGGGGACAGATACGCAGTATTTT,CASSLDPGTDTQYF
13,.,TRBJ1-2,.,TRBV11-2,TGTGCCAGCAGCTCCGGGGTTGGCTATGGCTACACCTTC,CASSSGVGYGYTF
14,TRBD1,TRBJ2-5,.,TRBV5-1,TGCGCCAGCAGCTCTACGACAGGGGAAGAGACCCAGTACTTC,CASSSTTGEETQYF
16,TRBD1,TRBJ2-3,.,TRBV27,TGTGCCAGCAGTCCGAGGACAGGGGGCAAGGCAGATACGCAGTATTTT,CASSPRTGGKADTQYF
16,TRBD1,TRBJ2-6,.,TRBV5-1,TGCGCCAGCAGCTTAGGGACAGGCTCTGGGGCCAACGTCCTGACTTTC,CASSLGTGSGANVLTF
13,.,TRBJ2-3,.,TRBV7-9,TGTGCCAGCAGCTACCAGGGACCAAAGAAGCAGTATTTT,CASSYQGPKKQYF
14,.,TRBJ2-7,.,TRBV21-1,TGTGCCAGCAGCAAGACAGGGAGACGGTACGAGCAGTACTTC,CASSKTGRRYEQYF
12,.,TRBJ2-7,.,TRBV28,TGTGCCAGCCTCAGGGGCCCGTACGAGCAGTACTTC,CASLRGPYEQYF
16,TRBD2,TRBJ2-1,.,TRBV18,TGTGCCAGCTCACCGTTAGCGGGAGTGAGGGACAATGAGCAGTTCTTC,CASSPLAGVRDNEQFF
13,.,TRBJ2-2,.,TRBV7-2,TGTGCCAGCAGCTTAGGTGGCACCGGGGAGCTGTTTTTT,CASSLGGTGELFF
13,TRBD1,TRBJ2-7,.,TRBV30,TGTGCCTGGAGTAGGGACAGGGGCGGCGAGCAGTACTTC,CAWSRDRGGEQYF
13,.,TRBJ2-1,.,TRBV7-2,TGTGCCAGCAGCTTAGGTGGGAGGTATGAGCAGTTCTTC,CASSLGGRYEQFF
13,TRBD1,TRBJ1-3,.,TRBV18,TGTGCCAGCTCACCGACAGGGGGAAACACCATATATTTT,CASSPTGGNTIYF
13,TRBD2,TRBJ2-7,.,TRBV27,TGTGCCAGCAGTTTAAAAACTAGCGGGAGGTCGTACTTC,CASSLKTSGRSYF
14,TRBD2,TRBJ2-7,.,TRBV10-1,TGCGCCAGCAGCCTAGCGGCTAGCTCCTACGAGCAGTACTTC,CASSLAASSYEQYF